The TCR beta chain described here comes from a study of T-cell memory formation after mild COVID-19. TCRdb itself ran the 5' RACE reads through MiXCR, one entry per CDR3 protein. The profile shows roughly 280,000 distinct CDR3 sequences, roughly 8% of them singletons. CDR1 and CDR2 from the germline V gene are MNHEY and SVGAGI. Germline trimming cut 7 bases from V and 0 bases from J; bases unmatched to any gene: 11. This CDR3 contains 17 residues. This clonotype was seen more than once but under ten times. The sequence was collected from a man aged 18 to 30 who had mild COVID-19 (a few samples of this study predate the infection). Cell type and time point are not known. V usage is TRBV6-5 and J usage is TRBJ2-2, with 7 nucleotides matching TRBD2. Input material: PBMCs or a T cell subset sorted from them (not recorded which). CDR3 bases: TGTGCCAGCAAATCGAGGGCTGCGGGGGCGAACACCGGGGAGCTGTTTTTT. Protein: CASKSRAAGANTGELFF.